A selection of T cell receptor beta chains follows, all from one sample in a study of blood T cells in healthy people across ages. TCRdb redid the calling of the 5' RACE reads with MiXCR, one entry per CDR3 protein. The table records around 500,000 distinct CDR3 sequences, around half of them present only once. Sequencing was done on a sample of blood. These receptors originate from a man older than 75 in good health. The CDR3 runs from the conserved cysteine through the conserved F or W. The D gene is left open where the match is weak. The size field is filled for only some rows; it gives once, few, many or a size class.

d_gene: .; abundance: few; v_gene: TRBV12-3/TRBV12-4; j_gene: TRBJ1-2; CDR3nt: TGTGCCAGCAGTTTACATCGGGGGAACTATGGCTACACCTTC; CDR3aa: CASSLHRGNYGYTF
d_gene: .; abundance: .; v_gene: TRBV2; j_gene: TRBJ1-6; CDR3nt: TGTGCCAGCAGTGGGCCTACGGAGTCACCCCTCCACTTT; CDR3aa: CASSGPTESPLHF
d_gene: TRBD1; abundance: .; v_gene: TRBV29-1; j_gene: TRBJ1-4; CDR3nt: TGCAGCGTTGAAGAGGGACAGGGAGGTGAAAAACTGTTTTTT; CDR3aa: CSVEEGQGGEKLFF
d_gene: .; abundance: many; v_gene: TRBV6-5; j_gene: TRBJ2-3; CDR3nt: TGTGCCAGCAGTCGGACCCCACGGGGCGATACGCAGTATTTT; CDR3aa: CASSRTPRGDTQYF
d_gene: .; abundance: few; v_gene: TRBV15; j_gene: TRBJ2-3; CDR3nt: TGTGCCACCAGCAGAGATCCCCGACAGGCCACAGATACGCAGTATTTT; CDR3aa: CATSRDPRQATDTQYF
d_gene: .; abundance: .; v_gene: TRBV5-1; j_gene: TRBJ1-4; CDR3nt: TGCGCCAGCAGGCAGGGGACGGGCGAAAAACTGTTTTTT; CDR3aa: CASRQGTGEKLFF
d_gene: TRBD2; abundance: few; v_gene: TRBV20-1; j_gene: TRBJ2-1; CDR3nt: TGCAGTGCTAGAGACGGGACTAGCGGGGGGAGTGAGCAGTTCTTC; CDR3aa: CSARDGTSGGSEQFF
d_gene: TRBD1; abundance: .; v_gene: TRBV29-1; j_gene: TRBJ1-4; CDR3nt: TGCAGCGGTGAAGAGACAGGGACTGAAAAACTGTTTTTT; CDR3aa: CSGEETGTEKLFF
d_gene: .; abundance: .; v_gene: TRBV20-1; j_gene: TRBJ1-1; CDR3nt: TGCAGTGCTAGAGATGGGGGTATCGCTGAAGCTTTCTTT; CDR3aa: CSARDGGIAEAFF
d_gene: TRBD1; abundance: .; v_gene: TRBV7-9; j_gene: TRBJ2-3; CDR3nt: TGTGCCAGCAGCTTATTCTTTGGGACAGGGGTCACAGATACGCAGTATTTT; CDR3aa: CASSLFFGTGVTDTQYF
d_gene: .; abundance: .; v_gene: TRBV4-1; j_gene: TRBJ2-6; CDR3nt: TGCGCCAGCAGCCAAGGAGGGAATATCCGGTCTGGGGCCAACGTCCTGACTTTC; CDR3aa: CASSQGGNIRSGANVLTF
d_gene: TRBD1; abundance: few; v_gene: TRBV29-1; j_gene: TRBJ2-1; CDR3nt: TGCAGCGGACAGGGGTGGGGCAATGAGCAGTTCTTC; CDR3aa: CSGQGWGNEQFF
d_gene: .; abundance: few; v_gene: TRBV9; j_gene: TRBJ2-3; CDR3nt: TGTGCCAGCAGCCCCCGGACATTCCTTAGCACAGATACGCAGTATTTT; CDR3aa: CASSPRTFLSTDTQYF
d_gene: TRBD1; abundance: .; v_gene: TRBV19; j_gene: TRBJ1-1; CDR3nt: TGTGCCAGTAGTATAGATGGGCGACAGGGTAACACTGAAGCTTTCTTT; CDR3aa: CASSIDGRQGNTEAFF
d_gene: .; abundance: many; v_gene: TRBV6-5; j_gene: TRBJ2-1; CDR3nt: TGTGCCAGCACCCGCACGGGGAGGAATGAGCAGTTCTTC; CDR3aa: CASTRTGRNEQFF
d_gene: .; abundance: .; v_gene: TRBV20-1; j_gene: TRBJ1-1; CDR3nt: TGCAGTGCTAGGCCCACGAACACTGAAGCTTTCTTT; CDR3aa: CSARPTNTEAFF
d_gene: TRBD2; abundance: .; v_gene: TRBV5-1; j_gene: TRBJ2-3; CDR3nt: TGCGCCAGCAGCCTGGGACTAGCAGGCCAAGTAGATACGCAGTATTTT; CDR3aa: CASSLGLAGQVDTQYF
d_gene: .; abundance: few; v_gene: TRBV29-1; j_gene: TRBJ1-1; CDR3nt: TGCAGCGTTGGAAGATATTACACTGAAGCTTTCTTT; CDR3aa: CSVGRYYTEAFF
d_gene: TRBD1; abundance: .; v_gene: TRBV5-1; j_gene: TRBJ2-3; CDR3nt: TGCGCCAGCAGCTTGGGGACAGGGGGCCGGGTCACAGATACGCAGTATTTT; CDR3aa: CASSLGTGGRVTDTQYF
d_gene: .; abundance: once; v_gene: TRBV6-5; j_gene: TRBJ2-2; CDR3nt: TGTGCCAGCAGTTACTCGGCCCCCGGGACCCACCGACGGACCGGGGAGCTGTTTTTT; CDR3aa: CASSYSAPGTHRRTGELFF